This is a list of T cell receptor beta chains from one sample in a study of PD-1 blockade in mismatch repair-deficient tumors. The repertoire was sequenced with immunoSEQ multiplex PCR; TCRdb's copy has only in-frame clones and lacks some. Among tens of thousands of clones, approximately 84% were seen once, and the ten largest hold 17%. Specimen: peripheral blood, collected 2 weeks after starting pembrolizumab. The receptors stem from an adult with mismatch repair-deficient cancer. The CDR3 runs from the conserved cysteine through the conserved F or W. The D gene is left open where the match is weak. Clone sizes are given selectively: once, few, many, or a class where the clone is expanded.

clone_size: NA
d_call: TRBD2
j_call: TRBJ2-3
v_call: TRBV29-1
cdr3_nt: TGCAGCGTTGAACTGGGAGGGGCAGATACGCAGTATTTT
cdr3_aa: CSVELGGADTQYF

clone_size: once
d_call: TRBD2
j_call: TRBJ2-1
v_call: TRBV10-3
cdr3_nt: TGTGCCATCAGCCAAAGTAGCGGGGATGAGCAGTTCTTC
cdr3_aa: CAISQSSGDEQFF

clone_size: NA
d_call: NA
j_call: TRBJ2-7
v_call: TRBV4-3
cdr3_nt: TGCGCCAGCAGCCAAGAATCGGCTGGCCCCTACGAGCAGTACTTC
cdr3_aa: CASSQESAGPYEQYF

clone_size: NA
d_call: TRBD1
j_call: TRBJ1-4
v_call: TRBV30
cdr3_nt: TGTGCCTGGAACCGGGACAGTCCTTCCTCAACTAATGAAAAACTGTTTTTT
cdr3_aa: CAWNRDSPSSTNEKLFF

clone_size: NA
d_call: TRBD1
j_call: TRBJ2-1
v_call: TRBV5-1
cdr3_nt: TGCGCCACCATGACAGGGGTTGGGGTATACAATGAGCAGTTCTTC
cdr3_aa: CATMTGVGVYNEQFF

clone_size: NA
d_call: TRBD1
j_call: TRBJ2-7
v_call: TRBV6-6
cdr3_nt: TGTGCCAGCAGCAGACAGGGGTTGCAGCAGTACTTC
cdr3_aa: CASSRQGLQQYF

clone_size: NA
d_call: NA
j_call: TRBJ1-2
v_call: TRBV2
cdr3_nt: TGTGCCAGCAGTGGACGAACTGGTATCAGCTACACCTTC
cdr3_aa: CASSGRTGISYTF

clone_size: NA
d_call: NA
j_call: TRBJ2-5
v_call: TRBV27
cdr3_nt: TGTGCCAGCAGTTTATCGGCAGGGTGGGCTCAAGAGACCCAGTACTTC
cdr3_aa: CASSLSAGWAQETQYF

clone_size: NA
d_call: NA
j_call: TRBJ1-1
v_call: TRBV6-4
cdr3_nt: TGTGCCAGCAGAAACCGGGAATGGAACACTGAAGCTTTCTTT
cdr3_aa: CASRNREWNTEAFF

clone_size: NA
d_call: TRBD1
j_call: TRBJ1-4
v_call: TRBV30
cdr3_nt: TGTGCCTGGAGGGACAGGGGGCATGAAAAACTGTTTTTT
cdr3_aa: CAWRDRGHEKLFF

clone_size: NA
d_call: TRBD1
j_call: TRBJ2-5
v_call: TRBV5-1
cdr3_nt: TGCGCCAGCAGCTCGAACTCCCCCGGACAGGGGAGTAAGACCCAGTACTTC
cdr3_aa: CASSSNSPGQGSKTQYF

clone_size: few
d_call: NA
j_call: TRBJ2-1
v_call: TRBV11-2
cdr3_nt: TGTGCCAGCAGCCCGGGGGCTGGGTCCTACAATGAGCAGTTCTTC
cdr3_aa: CASSPGAGSYNEQFF

clone_size: NA
d_call: TRBD2
j_call: TRBJ2-7
v_call: TRBV28
cdr3_nt: TGTGCCAGCAGTTTGCTAGCGGACTCCGTTTACGAGCAGTACTTC
cdr3_aa: CASSLLADSVYEQYF

clone_size: NA
d_call: TRBD2
j_call: TRBJ2-7
v_call: TRBV5-5
cdr3_nt: TGTGCCAGCAGCGCTGGACTAGCGGGAGATCGGCTATCCTACGAGCAGTACTTC
cdr3_aa: CASSAGLAGDRLSYEQYF

clone_size: NA
d_call: NA
j_call: TRBJ1-5
v_call: TRBV5-6
cdr3_nt: TGTGCCAGCAGCTTAGGTTACGGAAGCAATCAGCCCCAGCATTTT
cdr3_aa: CASSLGYGSNQPQHF

clone_size: NA
d_call: TRBD1
j_call: TRBJ1-3
v_call: TRBV20-1
cdr3_nt: TGCAGTGCTGGGGGACAGAACACCATATATTTT
cdr3_aa: CSAGGQNTIYF

clone_size: NA
d_call: TRBD1
j_call: TRBJ1-5
v_call: TRBV6-6
cdr3_nt: TGTGCCAGCAGTTACGGACAGGGTAGCCAGCCCCAGCATTTT
cdr3_aa: CASSYGQGSQPQHF

clone_size: NA
d_call: NA
j_call: TRBJ1-1
v_call: TRBV4-2
cdr3_nt: TGTGCCAGCAGCCAAGGGACCGAAACTGAAGCTTTCTTT
cdr3_aa: CASSQGTETEAFF

clone_size: NA
d_call: NA
j_call: TRBJ2-7
v_call: TRBV5-8
cdr3_nt: TGTGCCAGCAGCTTACAGGATGTGGTAAACGAGCAGTACTTC
cdr3_aa: CASSLQDVVNEQYF

clone_size: NA
d_call: NA
j_call: TRBJ2-2
v_call: TRBV2
cdr3_nt: TGTGCCAGCAGTGCGGAGCACACCGGGGAGCTGTTTTTT
cdr3_aa: CASSAEHTGELFF

clone_size: NA
d_call: TRBD2
j_call: TRBJ2-1
v_call: TRBV27
cdr3_nt: TGTGCCAGCAGTTATACTAGCGCCGGTGAGCAGTTCTTC
cdr3_aa: CASSYTSAGEQFF

clone_size: NA
d_call: NA
j_call: TRBJ2-5
v_call: TRBV5-4
cdr3_nt: TGTGCCAGCAGCCGCGTCCAGGGTTCAAGGGAGACCCAGTACTTC
cdr3_aa: CASSRVQGSRETQYF

clone_size: NA
d_call: NA
j_call: TRBJ2-5
v_call: TRBV5-1
cdr3_nt: TGCGCCAGCAGCTTAACCGGTAGCTGGCACCAAGAGACCCAGTACTTC
cdr3_aa: CASSLTGSWHQETQYF

clone_size: medium-sized
d_call: NA
j_call: TRBJ2-1
v_call: TRBV9
cdr3_nt: TGTGCCAGCAGCGTAGCTCCAAGGGCCGACGATGAGCAGTTCTTC
cdr3_aa: CASSVAPRADDEQFF

clone_size: NA
d_call: NA
j_call: TRBJ1-1
v_call: TRBV4-3
cdr3_nt: TGCGCCAGCAGCCAAGATCATGAGCGGATGAACACTGAAGCTTTCTTT
cdr3_aa: CASSQDHERMNTEAFF

clone_size: NA
d_call: TRBD1
j_call: TRBJ2-5
v_call: TRBV28
cdr3_nt: TGTGCCAGCAGTTCGCCGCTCGGGACAGGGTTACAAGAGACCCAGTACTTC
cdr3_aa: CASSSPLGTGLQETQYF

clone_size: NA
d_call: NA
j_call: TRBJ1-1
v_call: TRBV7-2
cdr3_nt: TGTGCCAGCAGCCCTCTCTCGAGGGGGAACACTGAAGCTTTCTTT
cdr3_aa: CASSPLSRGNTEAFF

clone_size: few
d_call: NA
j_call: TRBJ2-7
v_call: TRBV5-6
cdr3_nt: TGTGCCAGCAGCTTCACTACCTACGAGCAGTACTTC
cdr3_aa: CASSFTTYEQYF

clone_size: few
d_call: NA
j_call: TRBJ2-1
v_call: TRBV11-3
cdr3_nt: TGTGCCAGCAGCTTAGATCACAGCAATGAGCAGTTCTTC
cdr3_aa: CASSLDHSNEQFF

clone_size: NA
d_call: TRBD1
j_call: TRBJ1-2
v_call: TRBV28
cdr3_nt: TGTGCCAGCAGTGGGGTCCCACAGGGGGACTATGGCTACACCTTC
cdr3_aa: CASSGVPQGDYGYTF

clone_size: NA
d_call: NA
j_call: TRBJ2-1
v_call: TRBV15
cdr3_nt: TGTGCCACCAGCAGGACAGGGGTTTGGCCTAGCGGGAAATTCTACAATGAGCAGTTCTTC
cdr3_aa: CATSRTGVWPSGKFYNEQFF

clone_size: NA
d_call: TRBD2
j_call: TRBJ2-1
v_call: TRBV5-1
cdr3_nt: TGCGCCAGCAGCTTACGGGACAGGAGGACTAGCGGCGAGCAGTTCTTC
cdr3_aa: CASSLRDRRTSGEQFF

clone_size: NA
d_call: NA
j_call: TRBJ2-7
v_call: TRBV7-3
cdr3_nt: TGTGCCAGCAGCGGTACCCCGGGGGACATCGAGCAGTACTTC
cdr3_aa: CASSGTPGDIEQYF

clone_size: NA
d_call: NA
j_call: TRBJ2-4
v_call: TRBV21-1
cdr3_nt: TGTGCCAGCGTACCGGGACACAAGGAAAACATTCAGTACTTC
cdr3_aa: CASVPGHKENIQYF

clone_size: NA
d_call: TRBD1
j_call: TRBJ1-1
v_call: TRBV2
cdr3_nt: TGTGCCAGCGGTTTCGACAGGGAGCGGATGAACACTGAAGCTTTCTTT
cdr3_aa: CASGFDRERMNTEAFF

clone_size: NA
d_call: TRBD1
j_call: TRBJ2-3
v_call: TRBV6-4
cdr3_nt: TGTGCCAGCAGTGCTCGACAGGGAGACACAGATACGCAGTATTTT
cdr3_aa: CASSARQGDTDTQYF

clone_size: NA
d_call: NA
j_call: TRBJ2-1
v_call: TRBV5-1
cdr3_nt: TGCGCCAGCAGCTTGGCGGGGGTTGGTGGTGAGCAGTTCTTC
cdr3_aa: CASSLAGVGGEQFF

clone_size: NA
d_call: TRBD1
j_call: TRBJ1-6
v_call: TRBV7-9
cdr3_nt: TGTGCCAGCAGCTTAGGGGACAGGAGGGATTCACCCCTCCACTTT
cdr3_aa: CASSLGDRRDSPLHF

clone_size: NA
d_call: TRBD2
j_call: TRBJ2-7
v_call: TRBV30
cdr3_nt: TGTGCCTGGAAGCAGCGGGGATCCTACGAGCAGTACTTC
cdr3_aa: CAWKQRGSYEQYF

clone_size: NA
d_call: TRBD2
j_call: TRBJ2-6
v_call: TRBV7-9
cdr3_nt: TGTGCCAGCGCCGGGAGGATCCCTCCTGGGGCCAACGTCCTGACTTTC
cdr3_aa: CASAGRIPPGANVLTF

clone_size: NA
d_call: NA
j_call: TRBJ2-7
v_call: TRBV6-4
cdr3_nt: TGTGCCAGCAGTGACCCCGAGCAGTACTTC
cdr3_aa: CASSDPEQYF

clone_size: NA
d_call: NA
j_call: TRBJ2-1
v_call: TRBV10-1
cdr3_nt: TGCGCCAGCAGTCCAAGCGGGCCCTCCTACAATGAGCAGTTCTTC
cdr3_aa: CASSPSGPSYNEQFF

clone_size: NA
d_call: NA
j_call: TRBJ2-2
v_call: TRBV10-2
cdr3_nt: TGCGCCAGCAGTGAGGGGCAGGGTAGCGGGGAGCTGTTTTTT
cdr3_aa: CASSEGQGSGELFF

clone_size: NA
d_call: TRBD2
j_call: TRBJ2-4
v_call: TRBV4-1
cdr3_nt: TGCGCCAGCAGCCATCCGGCGGGGGACGCCAAAAACATTCAGTACTTC
cdr3_aa: CASSHPAGDAKNIQYF

clone_size: NA
d_call: TRBD1
j_call: TRBJ2-7
v_call: TRBV6-6
cdr3_nt: TGTGCCAGCAGATCCGACCGGGACAGATACTACGAGCAGTACTTC
cdr3_aa: CASRSDRDRYYEQYF

clone_size: NA
d_call: NA
j_call: TRBJ2-1
v_call: TRBV29-1
cdr3_nt: TGCAGCGTGATTACAAAATTTAGGGGGGTAAGACACAATGAGCAGTTCTTC
cdr3_aa: CSVITKFRGVRHNEQFF

clone_size: NA
d_call: NA
j_call: TRBJ2-3
v_call: TRBV6-5
cdr3_nt: TGTGCCAGCAGTTATCCCGTAGATACGCAGTATTTT
cdr3_aa: CASSYPVDTQYF

clone_size: medium-sized
d_call: NA
j_call: TRBJ2-7
v_call: TRBV10-3
cdr3_nt: TGTGCCATCAGTGATCCCGTCAGGGAATACGAGCAGTACTTC
cdr3_aa: CAISDPVREYEQYF

clone_size: NA
d_call: NA
j_call: TRBJ2-3
v_call: TRBV11-3
cdr3_nt: TGTGCCAGCAGCCTGGGGGAATCCCCTAGCACAGATACGCAGTATTTT
cdr3_aa: CASSLGESPSTDTQYF

clone_size: NA
d_call: NA
j_call: TRBJ2-3
v_call: TRBV19
cdr3_nt: TGTGCCAGTAGTATGGAGGACCGCCTTCCAGATACGCAGTATTTT
cdr3_aa: CASSMEDRLPDTQYF

clone_size: medium-sized
d_call: NA
j_call: TRBJ1-5
v_call: TRBV6-6
cdr3_nt: TGTGCCAGCAGTCCGGACAGTTCGTGGTATCAGCCCCAGCATTTT
cdr3_aa: CASSPDSSWYQPQHF

clone_size: NA
d_call: NA
j_call: TRBJ2-5
v_call: TRBV7-2
cdr3_nt: TGTGCCAGCAGCCAAGACGGGCGGGTTAGGCAAGAGACCCAGTACTTC
cdr3_aa: CASSQDGRVRQETQYF

clone_size: once
d_call: NA
j_call: TRBJ2-6
v_call: TRBV6-4
cdr3_nt: TGTGCCAGCAGCGAGGGGGCTGGGGCCAACGTCCTGACTTTC
cdr3_aa: CASSEGAGANVLTF

clone_size: NA
d_call: NA
j_call: TRBJ1-2
v_call: TRBV21-1
cdr3_nt: TGTGCCAGCAGCAAAACTTGGGGTAACTATGGCTACACCTTC
cdr3_aa: CASSKTWGNYGYTF

clone_size: NA
d_call: NA
j_call: TRBJ2-1
v_call: TRBV5-6
cdr3_nt: TGTGCCAGCAGTCTCCTAAATGGGCGTCACAATGAGCAGTTCTTC
cdr3_aa: CASSLLNGRHNEQFF

clone_size: NA
d_call: TRBD2
j_call: TRBJ2-3
v_call: TRBV13
cdr3_nt: TGTGCCAGCAGCTTAGCAAGCCGGGAGGGAGGGGGCACAGATACGCAGTATTTT
cdr3_aa: CASSLASREGGGTDTQYF

clone_size: NA
d_call: NA
j_call: TRBJ1-1
v_call: TRBV7-8
cdr3_nt: TGTGCCAGCAGCTTAGTGGAGATGAACACTGAAGCTTTCTTT
cdr3_aa: CASSLVEMNTEAFF

clone_size: NA
d_call: NA
j_call: TRBJ1-1
v_call: TRBV7-3
cdr3_nt: TGTGCCAGCAGCTCCCAGTTTAACACTGAAGCTTTCTTT
cdr3_aa: CASSSQFNTEAFF

clone_size: NA
d_call: NA
j_call: TRBJ2-1
v_call: TRBV7-9
cdr3_nt: TGTGCCAGCAGCCCCAGACTTTCCTACAATGAGCAGTTCTTC
cdr3_aa: CASSPRLSYNEQFF

clone_size: NA
d_call: NA
j_call: TRBJ2-5
v_call: TRBV28
cdr3_nt: TGTGCCAGCAGCTACGGGGAATACGCCATTCGAGAGACCCAGTACTTC
cdr3_aa: CASSYGEYAIRETQYF